Listed here are 20 T cell receptor beta chains from one sample, sequenced in a study of OX40 agonist ivuxolimab in advanced cancers. The method was the immunoSEQ multiplex PCR assay. The source is immuneACCESS, and TCRdb retained only in-frame sequences with V and J called. Part of the clones is not carried over; for the studies checked, unresolved V genes explain less than half of this, and the remainder is unexplained. Within this sample are 65,000 to 85,000 clones, with approximately 89% of them counted one time only. The ten largest clones add up to 2% to 3% of the sample. The sample was CD4+ or CD8+ T cells sorted from blood, taken in a trial of the OX40 agonist ivuxolimab. The origin of the receptors is an adult with an advanced solid tumor such as melanoma, head and neck, liver or kidney cancer.

V and J are TRBV6-6 and TRBJ1-6; a weak D match, TRBD1 (6 bases). Trimming removed 2 bases from V and 9 bases from J, with 14 bases in between. This CDR3 region has 15 residues. Per the germline V gene, CDR1 is MNHNY and CDR2 is SVGAGI (reference sequence). In DNA form, the CDR3 reads TGTGCCAGCAGTTACGACGACAGGCAGGGTTCACCCCTCCACTTT. It specifies CASSYDDRQGSPLHF.

The chain combines TRBV19 with TRBJ2-2; a weak D match, TRBD2 (5 bases). The germline V gene has CDR1 LNHDA and CDR2 SQIVND (reference sequence). The CDR3 covers 14 residues. Between the trimmed V and J ends, which lost 5 bases and 6 bases, there was a span of 13 bases. This CDR3 reads CASSLGGDAGELFF. CDR3 in DNA: TGTGCCAGTAGTCTAGGAGGTGACGCCGGGGAGCTGTTTTTT.

This chain connects TRBV28 to TRBJ2-5; D unclear. The CDR3 sequence is 12 residues long. The V gene lost 7 bases and the J gene lost 3 bases, with 9 bases spanning the gap. Germline V CDR1 and CDR2: MDHEN, SYDVKM. CDR3 bases: TGTGCCAGCAAACCCCCAGAAGAGACCCAGTACTTC. This codes for CASKPPEETQYF.

The chain combines TRBV28 with TRBJ1-1; maybe TRBD1 (5 bases). Trimming removed 3 bases from V and 0 bases from J, with 14 bases in between. Looked up from germline, CDR1 is MDHEN and CDR2 is SYDVKM. The CDR3 has 16 residues. The CDR3: CASSLRRGRVNTEAFF. Written as DNA, the CDR3 is TGTGCCAGCAGTTTGCGTAGGGGACGGGTGAACACTGAAGCTTTCTTT.

V usage is TRBV10-1 and J usage is TRBJ2-1; weak D call: TRBD2 (6 bases). The CDR3 runs 13 residues. V was cut by 6 bases and J by 8 bases, with 14 bases left in between. Germline lookup yields CDR1 WNHNN and CDR2 SYGVQD (reference sequence). The chain's CDR3 is CASRRDLQDEQFF. The CDR3 nucleotides are TGCGCCAGCAGGCGGGACCTGCAAGATGAGCAGTTCTTC.

The V call is TRBV15, the J call TRBJ2-2; D unclear. This CDR3 is 14 amino acids long. The germline CDR1 and CDR2 sequences are LNHNV and YYDKDF (reference sequence). The V end lost 0 bases, the J end lost 1 base, and 3 bases lay between the germline ends. This CDR3 reads CATSRDLNTGELFF. CDR3 in DNA: TGTGCCACCAGCAGAGATCTGAACACCGGGGAGCTGTTTTTT.

The V gene is TRBV7-9, the J gene TRBJ2-5; no clear D gene. Trimming pared 8 bases from V and 4 bases from J, leaving 8 bases between. This CDR3 has 11 residues. The germline gives CDR1 SEHNR, CDR2 FQNEAQ (reference sequence). The CDR3 spells CASVGGETQYF. CDR3 coding DNA: TGTGCCAGCGTGGGCGGAGAGACCCAGTACTTC.

The rearrangement uses TRBV7-8 and TRBJ1-2; 7 bases line up with TRBD1. CDR3 length equals 14 residues. V lost 7 bases and J lost 7; bases outside the gene matches: 12. The germline V gene encodes CDR1 SGHVS and CDR2 FQNEAQ. CDR3 amino acids: CASTQMQGDGGYTF. Here the CDR3 DNA reads TGTGCCAGCACCCAAATGCAGGGGGATGGTGGCTACACCTTC. The complete variable domain, with remaining parts taken from reference TRBV7-8 and TRBJ1-2, reads GAGVSQSPRYKVAKRGQDVALRCDPISGHVSLFWYQQALGQGPEFLTYFQNEAQLDKSGLPSDRFFAERPEGSVSTLKIQRTQQEDSAVYLCASTQMQGDGGYTFGSGTRLTVV.

This chain links TRBV21-1 with TRBJ1-5. TRBV21-1 is noted as a pseudogene. The CDR3 covers 13 residues. The CDR3 here is CASSARKTGPQHF. The DNA of the CDR3 is TGTGCCAGCAGCGCCAGGAAAACGGGGCCCCAGCATTTT.

This clone has just a few counts. The chain links TRBV19 to TRBJ1-2; no definite D call. Germline V gene sequence: CDR1 LNHDA, CDR2 SQIVND (reference sequence). The CDR3 covers 13 residues. V gave up 1 base and J gave up 6 bases, with 9 bases separating them. CDR3 residues: CASSIGYGDGYTF. CDR3 nucleotide sequence: TGTGCCAGTAGTATAGGGTACGGGGATGGCTACACCTTC.

This sequence joins TRBV28 and TRBJ2-7; no definite D call. V lost 2 bases and J lost 2, with 1 base in between. This CDR3 is built from 11 residues. From germline, CDR1 is MDHEN and CDR2 SYDVKM. The CDR3 DNA sequence: TGTGCCAGCAGTTTAACCTACGAGCAGTACTTC. It translates to CASSLTYEQYF.

This chain uses TRBV9 with TRBJ2-3, with D perhaps matching TRBD2 (6 bases). CDR1 is SGDLS and CDR2 is YYNGEE in the germline V gene. The CDR3 consists of 15 residues. V shed 5 bases and J shed 2 bases, with 15 bases lying between them. The CDR3 reads CASSGTPFFTDTQYF. As DNA, the CDR3 is TGTGCCAGCAGTGGGACTCCTTTCTTCACAGATACGCAGTATTTT.

This clone was seen only a few times. The chain uses TRBV7-6 and TRBJ2-5, with D perhaps matching TRBD2 (6 bases). Trimming stripped 0 bases from V and 5 bases from J, with 10 bases between. The CDR3 length is 14 residues. The germline CDR1 and CDR2 sequences are SGHVS and FNYEAQ. CDR3 sequence: CASSLAAGRETQYF. Written as DNA, the CDR3 is TGTGCCAGCAGCTTAGCTGCGGGGAGGGAGACCCAGTACTTC.

V is TRBV5-4 and J is TRBJ1-1; possible D gene TRBD1, 5 bases. Trimming left V 0 bases short and J 3 bases short, with 9 bases between. Germline CDR1 reads SGHNT; CDR2 reads YYREEE (reference sequence). This CDR3 comprises 14 residues. CDR3 in amino acids: CASSLGRGDTEAFF. The CDR3 DNA is TGTGCCAGCAGCTTGGGCCGAGGGGACACTGAAGCTTTCTTT. Supplemented by reference TRBV5-4 and TRBJ1-1, the full variable domain reads ETGVTQSPTHLIKTRGQQVTLRCSSQSGHNTVSWYQQALGQGPQFIFQYYREEENGRGNFPPRFSGLQFPNYSSELNVNALELDDSALYLCASSLGRGDTEAFFGQGTRLTVV.

The chain has TRBV28 and TRBJ1-4; D gene ambiguous. Trimming removed 2 bases from V and 8 bases from J, with 12 bases in between. Germline V gives CDR1 MDHEN, CDR2 SYDVKM. This CDR3 region has 14 residues. CDR3 in amino acids: CASSLIGDTEKLFF. In nucleotides, the CDR3 is TGTGCCAGCAGTTTAATCGGGGATACAGAAAAACTGTTTTTT.

The chain uses TRBV15 and TRBJ2-7; either TRBD1 or TRBD2 may fit D (5 bases each). CDR1 and CDR2 from the germline V gene are LNHNV and YYDKDF (reference sequence). The CDR3 has 12 amino acids. Trimming left V 4 bases short and J 7 bases short, with 11 bases between. CDR3 in DNA: TGTGCCACCAGCACCTCGGGGACGGAGCAGTACTTC. Translation gives CATSTSGTEQYF.

This clone was seen just once. The chain links TRBV5-5 to TRBJ2-7; tentative D call: TRBD1 (6 bases). The V gene lost 1 base and the J gene lost 1 base, with 12 bases spanning the gap. The germline CDR1 and CDR2 sequences are SGHKS and YYEKEE (reference sequence). CDR3 length: 15 amino acids. CDR3 sequence reads: CASSLSNRDSYEQYF. In DNA, the CDR3 is TGTGCCAGCAGCTTGTCGAACAGGGATTCCTACGAGCAGTACTTC.

The chain has TRBV5-1 and TRBJ2-3; 8 positions match TRBD2. Germline loops: CDR1 SGHRS, CDR2 YFSETQ. The CDR3 contains 14 residues. Trimming cost V 6 bases and J 6 bases; bases outside gene matches: 9. The chain's CDR3 is CASTFSLAGDTQYF. CDR3 coding DNA: TGCGCCAGCACTTTTTCCCTAGCGGGTGATACGCAGTATTTT.

This CDR3 is CATSISRRDRGNEKLFF. CDR3 nucleotide sequence: TGTGCCACCAGCATCTCTCGCCGGGACAGGGGAAATGAAAAACTGTTTTTT. The chain carries TRBV15 and TRBJ1-4, with 10 bases aligning to TRBD1. The CDR3 totals 17 residues. J gave up 5 bases and V 4 bases, and 10 bases lay outside the gene matches. CDR1 and CDR2 (germline): LNHNV, YYDKDF (reference sequence).

In this sample, this clone turned up once. The gene calls are TRBV4-1 and TRBJ2-1; 12 nucleotides align to TRBD2. The CDR3 length is 18 residues. The germline V gene has CDR1 MGHRA and CDR2 YSYEKL. V shed 1 base and J 10 bases; nucleotides not matched to a gene: 14. CDR3 nucleotides: TGCGCCAGCAGCCAAGTTCCACTAGCGGGGGGCCCTTGGGACGAGCAGTTCTTC. This sequence encodes CASSQVPLAGGPWDEQFF.